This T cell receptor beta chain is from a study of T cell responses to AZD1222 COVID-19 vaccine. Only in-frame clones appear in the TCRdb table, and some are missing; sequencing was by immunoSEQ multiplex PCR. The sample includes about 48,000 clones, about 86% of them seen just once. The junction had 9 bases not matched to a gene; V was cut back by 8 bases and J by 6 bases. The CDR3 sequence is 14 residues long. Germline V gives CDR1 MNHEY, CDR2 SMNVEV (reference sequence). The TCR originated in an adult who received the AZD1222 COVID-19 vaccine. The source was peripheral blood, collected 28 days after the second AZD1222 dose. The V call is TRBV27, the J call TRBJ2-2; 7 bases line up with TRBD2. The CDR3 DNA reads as TGTGCCAGCGCGCGGGACTACCGGCCCGGGGAGCTGTTTTTT. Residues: CASARDYRPGELFF.